This T cell receptor beta chain came from a study of T cell changes during pregnancy in multiple sclerosis. CDR1 is KGHSH, CDR2 LQKENI, per germline. There are 15 residues in the CDR3. Trimming at V came to 6 bases and at J to 4 bases, leaving 12 bases not matched to a gene. Clones were sequenced by immunoSEQ multiplex PCR, and TCRdb holds only the in-frame ones, with some missing. Of about 43,000 clones in the sample, around 90% are singletons; the top ten hold over 1.1%. The sequencing sample was made of PBMCs (not recorded whether the cells were cultured). The source of this sequence is a female donor with multiple sclerosis, enrolled in a pregnancy study. This chain uses TRBV18 with TRBJ2-7; 7 bases fit TRBD1. CDR3 residues: CASSHHGQGQYEQYF. CDR3 nucleotides: TGTGCCAGCTCCCACCACGGGCAGGGACAGTACGAGCAGTACTTC.